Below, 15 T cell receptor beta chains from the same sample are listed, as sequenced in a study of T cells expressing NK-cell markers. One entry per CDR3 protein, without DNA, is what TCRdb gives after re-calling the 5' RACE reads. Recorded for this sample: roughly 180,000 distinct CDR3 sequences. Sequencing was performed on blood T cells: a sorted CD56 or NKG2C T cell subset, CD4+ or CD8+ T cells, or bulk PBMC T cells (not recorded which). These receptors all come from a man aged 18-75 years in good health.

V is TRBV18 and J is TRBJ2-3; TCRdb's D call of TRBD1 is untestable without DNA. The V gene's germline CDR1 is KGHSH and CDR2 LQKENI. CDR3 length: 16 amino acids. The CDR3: CASSSSGTGGPDTQYF.

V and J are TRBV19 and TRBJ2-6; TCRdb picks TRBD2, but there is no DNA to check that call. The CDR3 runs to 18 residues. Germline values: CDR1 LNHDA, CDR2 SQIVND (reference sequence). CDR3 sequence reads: CASSPSDSPYSGANVLTF.

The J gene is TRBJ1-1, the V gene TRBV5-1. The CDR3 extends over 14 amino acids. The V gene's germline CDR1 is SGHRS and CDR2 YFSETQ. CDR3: CASSSRVMNTEAFF.

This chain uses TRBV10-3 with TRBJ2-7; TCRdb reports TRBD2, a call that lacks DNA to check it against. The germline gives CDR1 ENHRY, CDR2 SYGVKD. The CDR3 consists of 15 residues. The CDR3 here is CAISDVGSGVYEQYF.

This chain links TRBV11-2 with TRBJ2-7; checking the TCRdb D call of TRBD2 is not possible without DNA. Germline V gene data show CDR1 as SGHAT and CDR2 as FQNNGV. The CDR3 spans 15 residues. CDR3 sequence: CASSLVAGDSYEQYF.

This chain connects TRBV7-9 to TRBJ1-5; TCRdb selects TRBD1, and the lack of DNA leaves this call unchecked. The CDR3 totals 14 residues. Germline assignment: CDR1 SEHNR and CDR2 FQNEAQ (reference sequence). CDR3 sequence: CASSFQGANQPQHF.

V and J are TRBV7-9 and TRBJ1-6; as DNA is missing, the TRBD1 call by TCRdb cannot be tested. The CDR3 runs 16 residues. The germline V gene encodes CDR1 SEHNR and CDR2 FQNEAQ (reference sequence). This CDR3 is CASSPAGGGGRSPLHF.

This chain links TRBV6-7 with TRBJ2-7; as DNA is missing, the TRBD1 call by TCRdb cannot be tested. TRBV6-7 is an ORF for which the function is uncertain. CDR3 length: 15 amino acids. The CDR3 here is CASSFLHPQNHEQYF.

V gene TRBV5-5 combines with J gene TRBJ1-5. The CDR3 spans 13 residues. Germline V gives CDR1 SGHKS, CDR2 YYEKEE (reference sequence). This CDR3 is CASSSDLNQPQHF.

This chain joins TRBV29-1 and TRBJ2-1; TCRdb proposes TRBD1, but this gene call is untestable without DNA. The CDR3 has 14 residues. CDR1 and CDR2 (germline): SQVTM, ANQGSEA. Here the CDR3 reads CSVELEPVRDEQFF.

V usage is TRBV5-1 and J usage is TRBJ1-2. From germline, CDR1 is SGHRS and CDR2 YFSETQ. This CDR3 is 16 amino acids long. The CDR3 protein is CASSLPRGGPTGGYTF.

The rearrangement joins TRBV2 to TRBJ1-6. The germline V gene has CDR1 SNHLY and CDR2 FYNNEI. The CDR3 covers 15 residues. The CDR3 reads CASSESMGLNSPLHF.

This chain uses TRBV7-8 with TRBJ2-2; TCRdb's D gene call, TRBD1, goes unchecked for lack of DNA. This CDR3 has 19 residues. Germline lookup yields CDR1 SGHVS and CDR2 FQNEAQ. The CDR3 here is CASSPNAPGQGWNTGELFF.

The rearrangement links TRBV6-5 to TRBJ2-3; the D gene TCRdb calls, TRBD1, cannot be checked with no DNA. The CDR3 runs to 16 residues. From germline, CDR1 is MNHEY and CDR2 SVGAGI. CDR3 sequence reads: CASSYPVGDGTDTQYF.

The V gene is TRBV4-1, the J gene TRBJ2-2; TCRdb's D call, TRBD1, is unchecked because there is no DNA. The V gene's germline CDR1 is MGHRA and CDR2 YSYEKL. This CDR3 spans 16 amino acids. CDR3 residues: CASTQKGGAETGELFF.